The entry below describes one T cell receptor (beta chain). Its antigen is undetermined. This sample was taken from a study of T cell responses to AZD1222 COVID-19 vaccine. The study's findings and limits: Sampled repertoires all dated from after the peak T cell response.

This table comes from immunoSEQ multiplex PCR, and its TCRdb copy is limited to in-frame clones, with some not included. The profile shows approximately 160,000 clones, roughly 92% of them singletons. Looked up from germline, CDR1 is KGHSH and CDR2 is LQKENI. The ends were cut back, 4 bases at V and 2 bases at J, with 8 bases in the middle. The CDR3 consists of 14 residues. The rearrangement joins TRBV18 to TRBJ2-2; D perhaps matches TRBD1 (5 bases). The TCR originated in an adult who received the AZD1222 COVID-19 vaccine. This material consisted of peripheral blood, taken 28 days after the second AZD1222 dose. In DNA form, the CDR3 reads TGTGCCAGCTCACAGGGGTTTAACACCGGGGAGCTGTTTTTT. This encodes CASSQGFNTGELFF.